The entry below gives a single T cell receptor beta chain sequence along with its context. Its antigen remains undetermined. No qualities accompany the bases; no much larger clone lies one base away. Participants in the prospective study were enrolled through a virtual design, were aged roughly 18 to 95 years, and lived in 24 United States geographic areas. To assign participants to cohorts, the prospective study relied on clinical history that participants themselves reported in a screening survey and a study questionnaire. A participant counted as exposed if, within 2 weeks of entering the study, that participant had been in contact with someone who had a PCR-confirmed or clinician-diagnosed COVID-19 case. Mobile phlebotomists in the prospective study collected whole blood, serum and a nasopharyngeal or oropharyngeal swab from every participant. Prospective study participants could optionally give additional blood draws and questionnaires over an approximately 2-month period. Prospective study blood samples were shipped either frozen or at room temperature before DNA extraction.

The data were obtained in a study of blood T cell repertoires in COVID-19 (dated by TCRdb to the early 2020s). General notes on the study: Samples covering the acute and convalescent phases of COVID-19 were provided by collaborators in the United States, Italy and Spain. Sample metadata almost always included a de-identified subject ID, COVID-19 status, age in years and sex. Subjects who had been exposed to COVID-19, were actively infected with it, or had recovered from it provided the deeply sampled blood TCRbeta repertoires that made up the dataset. The repertoires were released in a freely available public database intended as a resource for research on the immune response to SARS-CoV-2. The samples were drawn from two sources: the first 160 participants of the ongoing ImmuneRACE study, and 1,254 subjects contributed by 6 global collaborators. The prospective study material was composed of cDNA or gDNA derived from T cells, B-cell-depleted T cells, or PBMCs. Where available, HLA class I and class II types were taken from metadata supplied by the sample provider and were not determined by assay-based typing. Study-level results and caveats: Clinical and demographic metadata were provided uncurated, with the amount varying by source and participant.

CDR1 and CDR2, looked up from the germline V gene (reference sequence), are SEHNR and FQNEAQ. V is reduced by 0 bases and J by 1 base, leaving a spacing of 6 bases between them. The CDR3 runs 14 residues from the cysteine to the phenylalanine. Only CDR3 DNA remains: 42 bases, in frame from the first base. TCRbeta CDR3 regions were amplified from genomic DNA using the immunoSEQ Assay, a bias-controlled multiplex PCR. For the original study's pipeline: Nucleated cell counts per sample were estimated from amplification of reference gene primers within the assay. Sequence reads were collapsed and filtered to measure the absolute abundance of every unique TCRbeta CDR3 rearrangement. For each sample, productive Simpson clonality was calculated as the square root of Simpson's diversity index across productive rearrangements. The immuneACCESS repertoire file appears here via TCRdb, limited to in-frame rearrangements. These files lack a portion of the clones; in checked studies, under half of the deficit traces to unresolved V genes, and the cause of the others is not known. That table supplies the V and J calls and clone size; D and trimming were determined from the DNA. The sample table records 130,000 to 150,000 clones; around 90% of these occur just once. The ten largest clones add up to about 4.1% of the sample.

The TCR originated in a woman between 40 and 55 years old who had been exposed to COVID-19. The sample consisted of PBMCs or T cells enriched from blood (not recorded which). The chain is assembled from TRBV7-9 and TRBJ1-1; no D gene call is confident. The nucleotide sequence is given as TGTGCCAGCAGCTTAGCATACTCGAACACTGAAGCTTTCTTT. The resulting protein is CASSLAYSNTEAFF.